A single sample gave rise to the 5 T cell receptor beta chains below, sequenced in a study of tissue T cells after allogeneic stem cell transplantation. Clones were sequenced by immunoSEQ multiplex PCR, and TCRdb holds only the in-frame ones, with some missing. The sample records about 48,000 clones, roughly 75% being singletons. Sequencing used sorted cells pooled from one or two spleens. Receptors originate from a pool of C57BL/6 mice in good health.

Points on this clone: The listed genes are named as in mouse. The read falls 1 residue short of the CDR3 end, and the missing part is taken from the germline J gene. This rearrangement joins TRBV3 to TRBJ2-2; TRBD2 is a possible D gene (7 bases). The V end was cut by 3 bases, the J end by 4 bases, with 12 bases between. This CDR3 has 15 residues. Looked up from germline, CDR1 is SNHLY and CDR2 is FYNGKV (reference sequence). The CDR3 protein is CASSLGGAGTGQLYF. Incomplete CDR3 DNA: TGTGCCAGCAGCTTGGGGGGCGCGGGCACCGGGCAGCTCTAC.

With respect to this clone: Mouse germline and gene names are used. The read is 1 residue too short to cover the CDR3 end, so that end is filled in from the germline J gene. V and J are TRBV31 and TRBJ1-3; TRBD1 matches at 7 bases. The V segment lost 1 base and the J segment 0 bases; nucleotides outside the gene matches: 3. The CDR3 is 15 amino acids. CDR1 GKSSPN and CDR2 SITVG come from the germline V gene. CDR3 DNA, as far as it was read: TGTGCCTGGAGTCCACGGGACAGTTCTGGAAATACGCTCTAT. This sequence encodes CAWSPRDSSGNTLY. The complete CDR3 protein is CAWSPRDSSGNTLYF.

Regarding this clone: Gene labels here are mouse ones. The CDR3 end is not reached by the read, which stops 1 residue before it; the germline J gene fills it in. The chain has TRBV16 and TRBJ1-3; 8 bases line up with TRBD1. The CDR3 contains 15 residues. Germline values: CDR1 SGHSA, CDR2 FRNQAP. J gave up 0 bases and V 6 bases, and 4 bases lay outside the gene matches. CDR3 amino acids: CASRVQGDSGNTLYF. The CDR3 DNA, read in part, is TGTGCAAGCAGGGTACAGGGGGATTCTGGAAATACGCTCTAT.

A note on this clone: Gene and germline names: mouse. The observed sequence ends 1 residue before the CDR3 terminus, with the missing tail filled in from the germline J gene. This rearrangement joins TRBV16 to TRBJ2-5, with TRBD1 matching 7 bases. Germline CDR1 SGHSA, CDR2 FRNQAP. The V and J ends lost 2 bases and 3 bases, in that order; junction bases with no gene match: 5. The CDR3 is 15 residues long. The CDR3 reads CASSLTEQGQDTQYF. CDR3 DNA, as far as it was read: TGTGCAAGCAGCTTAACCGAACAGGGGCAAGACACCCAGTAC.

As to this clone: Here the gene names and germline are mouse. The missing CDR3 end, 1 residue past where the read stops, is filled in from the germline J gene. V and J are TRBV2 and TRBJ2-5; no definite D call. Germline CDR1 reads LGHNA; CDR2 reads YSYQKL. This CDR3 comprises 14 residues. Trimming shortened V by 0 bases and J by 0 bases, and 4 bases separated the two germline ends. The DNA read from the CDR3 is TGTGCCAGCAGCCAAGAGGTTAACCAAGACACCCAGTAC. Protein product: CASSQEVNQDTQY. The entire CDR3 protein is CASSQEVNQDTQYF.